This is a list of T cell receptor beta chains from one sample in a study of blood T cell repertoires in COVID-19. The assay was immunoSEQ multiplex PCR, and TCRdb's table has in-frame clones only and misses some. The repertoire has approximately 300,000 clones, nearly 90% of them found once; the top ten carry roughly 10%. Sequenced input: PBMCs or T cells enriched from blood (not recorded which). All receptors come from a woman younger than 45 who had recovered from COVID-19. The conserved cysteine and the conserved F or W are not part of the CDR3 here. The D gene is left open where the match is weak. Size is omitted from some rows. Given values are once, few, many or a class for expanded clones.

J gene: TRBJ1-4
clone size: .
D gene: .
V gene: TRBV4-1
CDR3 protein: ASSQEEVNEKLF

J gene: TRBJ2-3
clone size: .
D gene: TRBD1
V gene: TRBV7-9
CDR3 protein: ASSATGEITDTQY

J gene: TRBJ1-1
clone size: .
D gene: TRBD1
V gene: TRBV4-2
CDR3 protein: ASSQGQGGNTEAF

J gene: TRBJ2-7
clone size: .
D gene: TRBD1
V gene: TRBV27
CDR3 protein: ASTRTGAREQY

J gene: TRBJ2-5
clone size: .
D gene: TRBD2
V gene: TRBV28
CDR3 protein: ASSFPRGRGETQY

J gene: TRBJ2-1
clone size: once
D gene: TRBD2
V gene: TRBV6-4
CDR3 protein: ASRASGRALDNEQF

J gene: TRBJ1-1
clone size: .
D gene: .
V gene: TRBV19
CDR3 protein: ASSVQGDEWTEAF

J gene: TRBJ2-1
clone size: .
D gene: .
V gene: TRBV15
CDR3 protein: ATSREKGLLTYNEQF

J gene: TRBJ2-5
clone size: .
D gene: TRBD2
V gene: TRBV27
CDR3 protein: ASSVSGRRQETQY

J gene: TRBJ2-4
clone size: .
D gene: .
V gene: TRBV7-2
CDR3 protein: ASSAYRETKNIQY

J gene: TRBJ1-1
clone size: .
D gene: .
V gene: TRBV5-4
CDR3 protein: ASSQAGVTEAF

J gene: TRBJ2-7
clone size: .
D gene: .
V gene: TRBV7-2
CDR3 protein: ASNTGGAVQEQY

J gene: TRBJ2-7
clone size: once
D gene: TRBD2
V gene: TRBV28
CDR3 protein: ASSFGTSGILYEQY

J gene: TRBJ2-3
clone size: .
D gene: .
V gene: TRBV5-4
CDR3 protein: ASSFPGVQVTDTQY

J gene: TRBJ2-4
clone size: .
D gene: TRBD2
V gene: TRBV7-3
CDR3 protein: ASSPLAGVFAIQY

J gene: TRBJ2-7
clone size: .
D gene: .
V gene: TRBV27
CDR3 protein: ASSPKGQHYEQY

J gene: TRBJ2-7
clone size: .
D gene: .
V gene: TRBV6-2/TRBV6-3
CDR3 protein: ASSYRYEQY

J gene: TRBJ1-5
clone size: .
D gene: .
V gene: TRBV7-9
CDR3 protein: ASSLVGANQPQH

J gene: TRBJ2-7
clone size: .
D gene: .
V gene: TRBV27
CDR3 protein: ASSLLSSYEQY

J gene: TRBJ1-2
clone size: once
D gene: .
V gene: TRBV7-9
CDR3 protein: ASSLTGFGNYGYT

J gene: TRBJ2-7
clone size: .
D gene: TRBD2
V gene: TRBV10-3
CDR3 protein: AISESILLAGNYEQY

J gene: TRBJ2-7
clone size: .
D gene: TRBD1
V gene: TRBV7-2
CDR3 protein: ASSYWDRGSEQY

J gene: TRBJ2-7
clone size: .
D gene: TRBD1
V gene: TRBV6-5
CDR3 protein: ASRMTGPSYEQY

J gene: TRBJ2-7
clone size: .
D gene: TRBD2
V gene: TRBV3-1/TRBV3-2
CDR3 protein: ASSHPSTSGSYEQY

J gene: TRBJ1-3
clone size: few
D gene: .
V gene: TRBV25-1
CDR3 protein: ASSDPLPGGNTIY

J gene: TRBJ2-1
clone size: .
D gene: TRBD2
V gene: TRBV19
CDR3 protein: ASRLAGGRYNEQF

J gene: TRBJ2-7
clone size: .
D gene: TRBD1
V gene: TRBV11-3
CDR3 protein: ASGTGPYEQY

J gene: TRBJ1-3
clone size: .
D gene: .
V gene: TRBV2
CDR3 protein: ASSEAPYRVTGNTIY

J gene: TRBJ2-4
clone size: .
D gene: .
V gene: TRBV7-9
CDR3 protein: ASSSEGGDLLAKNIQY

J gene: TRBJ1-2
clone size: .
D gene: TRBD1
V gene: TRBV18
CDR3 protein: ASSPPNRDRVHGYT

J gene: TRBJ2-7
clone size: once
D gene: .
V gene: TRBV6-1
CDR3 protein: ASSEAGGWALDEQY

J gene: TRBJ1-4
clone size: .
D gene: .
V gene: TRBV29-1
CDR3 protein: SAVVDTPEKLF

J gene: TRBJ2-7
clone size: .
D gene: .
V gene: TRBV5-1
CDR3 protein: ASSGGAAGGFEIYEQY

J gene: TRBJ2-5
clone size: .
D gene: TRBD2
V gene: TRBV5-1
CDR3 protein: ASSLLGLAGGPSGQETQY

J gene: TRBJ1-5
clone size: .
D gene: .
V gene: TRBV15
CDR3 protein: ATSRDLTFQGNQPQH

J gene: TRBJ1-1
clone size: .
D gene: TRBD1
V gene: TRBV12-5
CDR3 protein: ASGLPSRPGGNTEAF

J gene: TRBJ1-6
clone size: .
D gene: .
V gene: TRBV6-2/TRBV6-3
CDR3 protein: ASSYLREHSPLH

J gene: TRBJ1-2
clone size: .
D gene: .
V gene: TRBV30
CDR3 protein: AWTYGNYGYT

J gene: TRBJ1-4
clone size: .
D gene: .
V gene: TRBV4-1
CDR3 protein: ASSQDPMGQGNEKLF

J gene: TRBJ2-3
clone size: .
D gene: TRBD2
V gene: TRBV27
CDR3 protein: ASSLLAASTDTQY

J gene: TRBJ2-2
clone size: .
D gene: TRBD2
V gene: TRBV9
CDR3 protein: ASSDNLAGGYTGELF

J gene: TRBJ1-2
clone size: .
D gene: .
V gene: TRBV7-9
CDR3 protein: ASNQGSGSAWGYT